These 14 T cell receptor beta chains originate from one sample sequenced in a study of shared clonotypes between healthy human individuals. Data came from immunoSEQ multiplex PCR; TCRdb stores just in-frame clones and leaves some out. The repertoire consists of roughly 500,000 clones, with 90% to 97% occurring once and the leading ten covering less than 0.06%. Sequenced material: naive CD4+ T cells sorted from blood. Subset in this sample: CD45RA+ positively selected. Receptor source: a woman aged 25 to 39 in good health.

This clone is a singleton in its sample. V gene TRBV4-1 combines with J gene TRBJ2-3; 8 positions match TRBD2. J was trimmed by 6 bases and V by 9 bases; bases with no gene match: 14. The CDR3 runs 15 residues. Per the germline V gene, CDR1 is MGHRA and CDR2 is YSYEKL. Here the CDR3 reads CASNRGLGVGDTQYF. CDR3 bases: TGCGCCAGTAACCGGGGACTAGGTGTGGGGGATACGCAGTATTTT.

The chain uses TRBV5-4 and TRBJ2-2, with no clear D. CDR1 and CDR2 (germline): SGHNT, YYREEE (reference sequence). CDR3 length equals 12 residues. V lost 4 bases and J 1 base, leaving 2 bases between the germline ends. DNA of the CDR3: TGTGCCAGCAGCAGGAACACCGGGGAGCTGTTTTTT. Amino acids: CASSRNTGELFF.

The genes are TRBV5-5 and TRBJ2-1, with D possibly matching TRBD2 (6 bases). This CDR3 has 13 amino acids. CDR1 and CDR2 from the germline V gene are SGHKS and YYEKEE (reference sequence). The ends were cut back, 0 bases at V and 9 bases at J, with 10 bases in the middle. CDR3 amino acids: CASSLGLGSEQFF. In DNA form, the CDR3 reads TGTGCCAGCAGCTTGGGACTAGGGAGTGAGCAGTTCTTC.

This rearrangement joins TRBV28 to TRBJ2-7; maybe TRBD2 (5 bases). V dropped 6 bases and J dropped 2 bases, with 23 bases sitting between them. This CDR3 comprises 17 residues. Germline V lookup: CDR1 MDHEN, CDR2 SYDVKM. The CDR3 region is CASSPSSGGISTYEQYF. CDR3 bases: TGTGCCAGCAGCCCTTCTTCTGGAGGCATATCGACCTACGAGCAGTACTTC.

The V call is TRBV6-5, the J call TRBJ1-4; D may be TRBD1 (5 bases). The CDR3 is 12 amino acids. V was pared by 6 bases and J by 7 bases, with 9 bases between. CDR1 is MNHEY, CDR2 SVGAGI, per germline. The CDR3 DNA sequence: TGTGCCAGCAGGCAGGGCCCTGAAAAACTGTTTTTT. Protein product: CASRQGPEKLFF.

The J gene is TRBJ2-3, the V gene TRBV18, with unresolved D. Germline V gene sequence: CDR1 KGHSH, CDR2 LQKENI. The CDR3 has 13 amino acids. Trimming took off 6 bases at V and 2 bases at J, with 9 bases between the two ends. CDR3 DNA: TGTGCCAGCTCTAGTGAAAACACAGATACGCAGTATTTT. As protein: CASSSENTDTQYF.

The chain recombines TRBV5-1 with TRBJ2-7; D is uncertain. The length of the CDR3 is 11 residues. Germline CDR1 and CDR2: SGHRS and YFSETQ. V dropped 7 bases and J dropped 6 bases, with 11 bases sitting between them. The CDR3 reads CASGIEGEQYF. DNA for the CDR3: TGCGCCAGCGGGATTGAAGGCGAGCAGTACTTC. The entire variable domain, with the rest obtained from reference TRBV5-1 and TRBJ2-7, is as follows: KAGVTQTPRYLIKTRGQQVTLSCSPISGHRSVSWYQQTPGQGLQFLFEYFSETQRNKGNFPGRFSGRQFSNSRSEMNVSTLELGDSALYLCASGIEGEQYFGPGTRLTVT.

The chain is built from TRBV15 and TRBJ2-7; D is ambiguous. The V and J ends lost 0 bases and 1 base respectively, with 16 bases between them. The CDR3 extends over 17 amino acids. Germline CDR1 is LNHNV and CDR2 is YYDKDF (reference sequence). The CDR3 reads CATSRDFGRLRSYEQYF. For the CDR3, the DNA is TGTGCCACCAGCAGAGATTTCGGCCGCCTGAGGTCCTACGAGCAGTACTTC.

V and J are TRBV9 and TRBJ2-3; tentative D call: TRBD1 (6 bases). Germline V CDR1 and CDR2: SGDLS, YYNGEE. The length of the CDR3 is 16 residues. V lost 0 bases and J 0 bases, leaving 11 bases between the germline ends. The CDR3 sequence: CASSVGTADSTDTQYF. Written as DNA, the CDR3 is TGTGCCAGCAGCGTAGGGACAGCCGATAGCACAGATACGCAGTATTTT.

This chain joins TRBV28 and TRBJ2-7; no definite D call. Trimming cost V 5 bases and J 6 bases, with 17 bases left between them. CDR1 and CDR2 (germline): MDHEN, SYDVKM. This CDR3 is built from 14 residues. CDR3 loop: CASSAPRNFGEQYF. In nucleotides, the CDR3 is TGTGCCAGCAGTGCCCCAAGGAACTTCGGCGAGCAGTACTTC. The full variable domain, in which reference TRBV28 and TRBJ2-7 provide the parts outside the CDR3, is DVKVTQSSRYLVKRTGEKVFLECVQDMDHENMFWYRQDPGLGLRLIYFSYDVKMKEKGDIPEGYSVSREKKERFSLILESASTNQTSMYLCASSAPRNFGEQYFGPGTRLTVT.

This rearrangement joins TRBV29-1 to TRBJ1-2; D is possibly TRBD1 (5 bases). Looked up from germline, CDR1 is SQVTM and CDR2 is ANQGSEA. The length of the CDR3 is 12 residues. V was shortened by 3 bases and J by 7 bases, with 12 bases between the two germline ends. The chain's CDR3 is CSVDGGGSGYTF. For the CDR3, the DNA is TGCAGCGTTGATGGGGGGGGTAGTGGCTACACCTTC.

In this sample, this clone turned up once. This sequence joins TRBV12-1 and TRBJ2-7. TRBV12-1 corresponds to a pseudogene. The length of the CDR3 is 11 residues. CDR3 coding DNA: TGTGCCACCCTTGGGGCCTACGAGCAGTACTTC. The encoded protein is CATLGAYEQYF.

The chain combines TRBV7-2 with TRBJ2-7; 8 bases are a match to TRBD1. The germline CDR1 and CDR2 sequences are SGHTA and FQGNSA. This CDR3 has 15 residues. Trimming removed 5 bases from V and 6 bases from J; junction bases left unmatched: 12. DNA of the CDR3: TGTGCCAGCAGCGACTCCGGGACAGGAGGAGGCGAGCAGTACTTC. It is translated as CASSDSGTGGGEQYF.

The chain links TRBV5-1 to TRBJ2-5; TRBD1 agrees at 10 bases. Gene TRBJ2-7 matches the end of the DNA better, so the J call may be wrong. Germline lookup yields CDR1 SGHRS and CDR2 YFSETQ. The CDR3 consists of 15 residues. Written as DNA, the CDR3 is TGCGCCAGCAGCTTATCCCCGGGACAGGGGAACGAGCAGTACTTC. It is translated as CASSLSPGQGNEQYF.